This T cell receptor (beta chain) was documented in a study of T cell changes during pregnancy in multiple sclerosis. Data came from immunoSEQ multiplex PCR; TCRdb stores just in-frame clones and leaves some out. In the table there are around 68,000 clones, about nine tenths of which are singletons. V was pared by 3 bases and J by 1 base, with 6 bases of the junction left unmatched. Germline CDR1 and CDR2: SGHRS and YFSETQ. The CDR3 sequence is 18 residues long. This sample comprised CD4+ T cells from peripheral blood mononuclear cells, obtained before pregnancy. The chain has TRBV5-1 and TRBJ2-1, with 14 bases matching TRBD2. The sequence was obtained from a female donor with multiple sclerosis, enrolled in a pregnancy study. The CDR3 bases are TGCGCCAGCAGCTCAGGACTAGCGGGGGGCCGTTCCTACAATGAGCAGTTCTTC. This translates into CASSSGLAGGRSYNEQFF.